This T cell receptor beta chain was recorded in a study of low-dose radiotherapy and immunotherapy resistance in tumors. Time point defined: before trial treatment. TRAV- and TRBV-specific primers, spanning alpha and beta chains, primed first-strand cDNA. The authors ran around 22 PCR cycles to amplify TCRs with a constant-region primer and V-primer adapter. TCRdb fed the reads into MiXCR, producing one record per CDR3 protein. The sample has approximately 84,000 distinct CDR3 sequences, over 15% seen once. The sequence came from a male donor with prostate cancer. Here the sequenced sample was PBMCs, taken before treatment.

The CDR3 DNA follows: TGCGCCAGCAGCTTGGACGGGGGGCCCCCTCCTGAAGCTTTCTTT. Residues: CASSLDGGPPPEAFF. The chain has TRBV5-1 and TRBJ1-1, with a tentative D call TRBD1 (6 bases). The V end lost 0 bases, the J end lost 6 bases, and 15 bases lay between the germline ends. Germline loops: CDR1 SGHRS, CDR2 YFSETQ. CDR3 length: 15 amino acids. Full variable domain (outside the CDR3, taken from reference TRBV5-1 and TRBJ1-1): KAGVTQTPRYLIKTRGQQVTLSCSPISGHRSVSWYQQTPGQGLQFLFEYFSETQRNKGNFPGRFSGRQFSNSRSEMNVSTLELGDSALYLCASSLDGGPPPEAFFGQGTRLTVV.